This note documents a single T cell receptor (beta chain) sequence. Profiling relied on immunoSEQ multiplex PCR, and the TCRdb table lists in-frame clones only, not all of them. The sample carries tens of thousands of clones, roughly nine tenths recorded once. The source of the sample is a study of T cell changes during pregnancy in multiple sclerosis. V lost 6 bases and J 6 bases, leaving 9 bases between the germline ends. This CDR3 region has 12 residues. Germline CDR1 is MNHEY and CDR2 is SVGAGI. The chain is built from TRBV6-5 and TRBJ2-1, with D possibly matching TRBD2 (5 bases). The TCR sequence derives from a female donor with multiple sclerosis, enrolled in a pregnancy study. Sequences were derived from CD4+ T cells from peripheral blood mononuclear cells, sampled in the third trimester of pregnancy. This CDR3 is CASSPTSNEQFF. For the CDR3, the DNA is TGTGCCAGCAGCCCTACTAGCAATGAGCAGTTCTTC.